Only a few counts were recorded for the clone carrying this T cell receptor beta chain. What it binds is not known. The data stem from a study of beta chain features in type 1 diabetes. Study information: Over all samples combined, fewer than 130,000,000 sorted cells were examined.

As every portion of the isolated RNA was reverse transcribed, the sequencing read expressed TCRB transcripts. Repertoires were generated with immunoSEQ multiplex PCR, while TCRdb's copy carries only in-frame clones and drops some. The repertoire holds 200,000 to 250,000 clones, with 25% to 30% as singletons. V was clipped by 7 bases and J by 0 bases; unmatched bases: 11. Germline CDR1 is SQVTM and CDR2 is ANQGSEA. CDR3 length: 16 amino acids. The study, taken as a whole, reports: PCR might preferentially amplify shorter templates, equally in patients and controls. Cells with high TCR expression could be over-represented when cDNA is sequenced. Shortening of TCRB CDR3s, moderate but significant, appeared in all four CD4+ subsets of Type 1 diabetes patients.

The chain has TRBV29-1 and TRBJ2-3; 9 bases fit TRBD2. The receptor comes from a man aged 25 to 40 in good health. The sample consisted of central memory CD4+ T cells from blood. This chain's CDR3 is CSGPRGGGGSTDTQYF. CDR3 DNA sequence: TGCAGCGGTCCTCGCGGGGGGGGCGGGAGCACAGATACGCAGTATTTT.